This T cell receptor beta chain was identified in a study of blood T cell repertoires in COVID-19. Study at large: Researchers got acute and convalescent COVID-19 samples from the United States, Italy and Spain. PBMCs, B-cell-depleted T cells, or T cells provided the cDNA or gDNA that made up the material.

Some clones are missing from TCRdb's copy, which holds only in-frame ones; the method was immunoSEQ multiplex PCR. The sample carries approximately 330,000 clones, 85% to 90% recorded once. This clone was seen more than once but under ten times. CDR1 SGHAT and CDR2 FQNNGV come from the germline V gene. This CDR3 has 13 amino acids. The V segment lost 9 bases and the J segment 7 bases; nucleotides outside the gene matches: 5. V is TRBV11-2 and J is TRBJ2-7; 14 bases are a match to TRBD2. This clonotype originated in a woman between 45 and 65 years old with active or convalescent COVID-19. The sequencing input was peripheral blood. The CDR3 loop is CASQTSGRGEQYF. CDR3 nucleotides: TGTGCCAGTCAGACTAGCGGGAGGGGGGAGCAGTACTTC.